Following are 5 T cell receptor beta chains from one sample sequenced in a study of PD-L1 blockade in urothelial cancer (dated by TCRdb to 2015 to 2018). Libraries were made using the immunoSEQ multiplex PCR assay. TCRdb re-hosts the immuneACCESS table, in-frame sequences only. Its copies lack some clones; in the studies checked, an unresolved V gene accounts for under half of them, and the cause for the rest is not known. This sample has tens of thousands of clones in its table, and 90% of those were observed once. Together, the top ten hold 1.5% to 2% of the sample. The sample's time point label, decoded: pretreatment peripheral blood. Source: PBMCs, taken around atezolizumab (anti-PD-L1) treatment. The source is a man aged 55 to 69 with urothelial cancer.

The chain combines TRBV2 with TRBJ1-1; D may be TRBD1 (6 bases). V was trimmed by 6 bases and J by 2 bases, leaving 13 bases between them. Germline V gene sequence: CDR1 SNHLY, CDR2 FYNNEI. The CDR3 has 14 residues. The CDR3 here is CASSDQGFNTEAFF. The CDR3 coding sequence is TGTGCCAGCAGCGACCAGGGGTTTAACACTGAAGCTTTCTTT.

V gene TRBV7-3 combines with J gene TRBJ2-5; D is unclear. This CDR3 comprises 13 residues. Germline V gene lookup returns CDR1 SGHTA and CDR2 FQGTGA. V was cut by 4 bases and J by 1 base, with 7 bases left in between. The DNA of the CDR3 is TGTGCCAGCAGCTCACTTGCCCAAGAGACCCAGTACTTC. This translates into CASSSLAQETQYF.

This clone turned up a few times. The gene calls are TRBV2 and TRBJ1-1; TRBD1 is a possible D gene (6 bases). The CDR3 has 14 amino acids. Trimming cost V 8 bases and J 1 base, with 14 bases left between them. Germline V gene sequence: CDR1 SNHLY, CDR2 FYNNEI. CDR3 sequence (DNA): TGTGCCAGCGGCCGGTGGGGGCGGAACACTGAAGCTTTCTTT. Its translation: CASGRWGRNTEAFF.

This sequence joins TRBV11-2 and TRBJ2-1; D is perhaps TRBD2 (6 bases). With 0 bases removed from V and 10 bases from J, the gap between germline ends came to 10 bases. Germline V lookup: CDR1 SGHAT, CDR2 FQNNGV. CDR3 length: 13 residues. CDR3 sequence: CASSLDLLAEQFF. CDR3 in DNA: TGTGCCAGCAGCTTAGATCTGCTAGCGGAGCAGTTCTTC.

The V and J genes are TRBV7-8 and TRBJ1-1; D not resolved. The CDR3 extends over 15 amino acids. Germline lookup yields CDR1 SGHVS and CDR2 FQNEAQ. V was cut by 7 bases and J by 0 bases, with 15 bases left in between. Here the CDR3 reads CASKPLAGMNTEAFF. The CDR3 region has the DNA TGTGCCAGCAAGCCTTTAGCGGGGATGAACACTGAAGCTTTCTTT.